Each of the 13 T cell receptor beta chains below was sequenced from the same sample in a study of cytomegalovirus exposure and HLA in healthy donors. 13 Jbeta primers and 60 Vbeta primers were used for the PCR. Sequencing used immunoSEQ multiplex PCR; TCRdb keeps in-frame clones, though not all of them. The table lists approximately 44,000 clones, 81% of them singletons. Material for sequencing was PBMCs. The source is a man aged 50-59 years in good health and CMV-seronegative.

The V and J genes are TRBV7-9 and TRBJ1-1, with TRBD1 matching over 8 bases. Losses at the gene ends were 1 base for V and 4 bases for J; bases not matched to a gene: 5. The CDR3 sequence is 15 residues long. The germline V gene has CDR1 SEHNR and CDR2 FQNEAQ (reference sequence). DNA of the CDR3: TGTGCCAGCAGCTTAGACCAGGGGGCAGTCACTGAAGCTTTCTTT. Translated: CASSLDQGAVTEAFF.

CDR3 sequence (DNA): TGTGCCAGCAGATTCCAGGGGGCCATTTACGAGCAGTACTTC. Protein: CASRFQGAIYEQYF. The chain links TRBV28 to TRBJ2-7, with 8 bases identical to TRBD1. Germline lookup yields CDR1 MDHEN and CDR2 SYDVKM. This CDR3 region has 14 residues. Losses at the gene ends were 6 bases for V and 4 bases for J; bases not matched to a gene: 8.

This rearrangement joins TRBV18 to TRBJ1-2; TRBD1 is a possible D gene (6 bases). CDR3 size: 14 residues. CDR1 and CDR2 (germline): KGHSH, LQKENI. Trimming stripped 5 bases from V and 4 bases from J, with 14 bases between. Here the CDR3 reads CASSYGGGSYGYTF. In nucleotides, the CDR3 is TGTGCCAGCTCATACGGGGGCGGGAGCTATGGCTACACCTTC.

The chain employs TRBV18 and TRBJ2-2; 7 nucleotides align to TRBD2. Germline assignment: CDR1 KGHSH and CDR2 LQKENI. J was trimmed by 3 bases and V by 3 bases; bases with no gene match: 10. The CDR3 totals 17 residues. CDR3 in amino acids: CASSPPSGGGYTGELFF. CDR3 DNA sequence: TGTGCCAGCTCACCCCCCAGTGGCGGGGGTTACACCGGGGAGCTGTTTTTT.

The J gene is TRBJ1-2, the V gene TRBV19; 8 bases are shared with TRBD1. V trimming: 7 bases; J trimming: 8 bases; junction bases outside the gene matches: 6. The length of the CDR3 is 12 residues. Per the germline V gene, CDR1 is LNHDA and CDR2 is SQIVND (reference sequence). As DNA, the CDR3 is TGTGCCAGTACCCGGGACAGGTTCGGCTACACCTTC. Amino acids: CASTRDRFGYTF.

This clone showed up just a few times. The rearrangement links TRBV6-5 to TRBJ2-4, with D possibly TRBD1 on 6 matching bases. V was trimmed by 0 bases and J by 6 bases, leaving 15 bases between them. The CDR3 length is 16 residues. Per the germline V gene, CDR1 is MNHEY and CDR2 is SVGAGI. CDR3 coding DNA: TGTGCCAGCAGTTACTCGACCACAGGGCGAGGAAACATTCAGTACTTC. This encodes CASSYSTTGRGNIQYF.

The gene calls are TRBV27 and TRBJ1-6; the match to TRBD1 covers 8 bases. The CDR3 sequence is 14 residues long. V was clipped by 6 bases and J by 11 bases; unmatched bases: 9. Germline CDR1 reads MNHEY; CDR2 reads SMNVEV (reference sequence). CDR3 amino acids: CASRFRQGATPLHF. CDR3 nucleotide sequence: TGTGCCAGCAGGTTCAGGCAGGGGGCCACACCCCTCCACTTT.

The chain couples TRBV5-8 to TRBJ2-5; tentative D call: TRBD1 (5 bases). With the DNA end fitting TRBJ2-7 better, the J assignment may be wrong. The CDR3 loop spans 13 amino acids. Germline CDR1 SGHTS, CDR2 YDEGEE. CDR3: CASSLGGADEQYF. The CDR3 bases are TGTGCCAGCAGCTTGGGTGGGGCTGACGAGCAGTACTTC.

The V call is TRBV7-2, the J call TRBJ2-7, with TRBD2 matching 10 bases. Unmatched junction bases numbered 10, after V lost 3 bases and J lost 5 bases. This CDR3 has 16 amino acids. CDR1 SGHTA and CDR2 FQGNSA come from the germline V gene. The CDR3 sequence is CASSLGGGLAIHEQYF. CDR3 nucleotides: TGTGCCAGCAGCTTGGGGGGGGGACTAGCGATACACGAGCAGTACTTC. Together with reference TRBV7-2 and TRBJ2-7, the CDR3 gives the full variable domain: GAGVSQSPSNKVTEKGKDVELRCDPISGHTALYWYRQSLGQGLEFLIYFQGNSAPDKSGLPSDRFSAERTGGSVSTLTIQRTQQEDSAVYLCASSLGGGLAIHEQYFGPGTRLTVT.

The J gene is TRBJ2-3, the V gene TRBV19; tentative D call: TRBD2 (5 bases). There are 15 residues in the CDR3. Germline V gene lookup returns CDR1 LNHDA and CDR2 SQIVND (reference sequence). Trimming took 1 base from V and 3 from J, leaving 11 bases between them. Here the CDR3 reads CASSIGARRTDTQYF. DNA for the CDR3: TGTGCCAGTAGTATAGGCGCTAGGAGGACAGATACGCAGTATTTT.

J is TRBJ2-7 and V is TRBV4-3, with 8 positions matching TRBD2. V lost 3 bases, J lost 2 bases, and 6 bases stayed unmatched. CDR3 length equals 15 residues. CDR1 is LGHNA and CDR2 is YSLEER in the germline V gene. The CDR3 spells CASSQTAGVPYEQYF. DNA for the CDR3: TGCGCCAGCAGCCAGACAGCGGGAGTCCCCTACGAGCAGTACTTC.

This rearrangement joins TRBV29-1 to TRBJ2-7, with D perhaps TRBD2 (7 bases). V was shortened by 5 bases and J by 3 bases, with 17 bases between the two germline ends. This CDR3 contains 14 residues. Germline V gene sequence: CDR1 SQVTM, CDR2 ANQGSEA. The CDR3 reads CSVSQRGRGYEQYF. DNA for the CDR3: TGCAGCGTTTCTCAAAGGGGGAGGGGCTACGAGCAGTACTTC.

V usage is TRBV7-9 and J usage is TRBJ1-2, with D maybe TRBD1 (5 bases). The CDR3 spans 16 residues. The V gene's germline CDR1 is SEHNR and CDR2 FQNEAQ (reference sequence). V was trimmed by 5 bases and J by 2 bases, leaving 18 bases between them. Written as DNA, the CDR3 is TGTGCCAGCAGCCAGCGGGACCCGCGATTGAACTATGGCTACACCTTC. It codes for CASSQRDPRLNYGYTF.